Each of the 30 T cell receptor beta chains below was sequenced from the same sample in a study of T cell changes during pregnancy in multiple sclerosis. Produced via immunoSEQ multiplex PCR; TCRdb's table is partial and in-frame only. Of about 41,000 clones in the sample, 80% to 90% were seen once. The material was CD4+ T cells from peripheral blood mononuclear cells, obtained in the first trimester of pregnancy. The receptors were sampled from a female donor with multiple sclerosis, enrolled in a pregnancy study.

This clone was seen only a few times. V and J are TRBV10-3 and TRBJ1-4, with TRBD1 matching over 10 bases. The CDR3 length is 16 residues. The germline V gene has CDR1 ENHRY and CDR2 SYGVKD. The V gene end was trimmed by 2 bases and the J gene end by 8 bases; junction bases not matched to a gene: 8. CDR3 sequence reads: CAISEPGTGVREKLFF. CDR3 nucleotides: TGTGCCATCAGTGAGCCCGGGACAGGGGTGAGAGAAAAACTGTTTTTT.

The chain combines TRBV7-6 with TRBJ2-7; D is perhaps TRBD2 (6 bases). The CDR3 spans 15 residues. The ends were cut back, 3 bases at V and 3 bases at J, with 15 bases in the middle. Germline V lookup: CDR1 SGHVS, CDR2 FNYEAQ. The DNA of the CDR3 is TGTGCCAGCAGCTTTACCGGAGGGCCGAACTACGAGCAGTACTTC. Translating it yields CASSFTGGPNYEQYF.

The genes are TRBV18 and TRBJ2-7; 8 nucleotides align to TRBD2. The CDR3 length is 16 residues. With V trimmed by 3 bases and J by 5 bases, 12 bases remained unmatched. The V gene's germline CDR1 is KGHSH and CDR2 LQKENI. The CDR3 here is CASSPAAGVKSDEQYF. CDR3 nucleotide sequence: TGTGCCAGCTCACCGGCAGCGGGAGTCAAATCGGACGAGCAGTACTTC.

This chain uses TRBV9 with TRBJ1-2, with 7 nucleotides matching TRBD1. This CDR3 comprises 15 residues. J gave up 7 bases and V 1 base, and 10 bases lay outside the gene matches. Per the germline V gene, CDR1 is SGDLS and CDR2 is YYNGEE. The CDR3 loop reads CASSVRGQGLSGYTF. The CDR3 nucleotides are TGTGCCAGCAGCGTAAGGGGGCAGGGATTATCTGGCTACACCTTC. Full variable domain (missing parts from reference TRBV9 and TRBJ1-2): DSGVTQTPKHLITATGQRVTLRCSPRSGDLSVYWYQQSLDQGLQFLIQYYNGEERAKGNILERFSAQQFPDLHSELNLSSLELGDSALYFCASSVRGQGLSGYTFGSGTRLTVV.

J is TRBJ2-1 and V is TRBV9; 10 nucleotides line up with TRBD1. The germline gives CDR1 SGDLS, CDR2 YYNGEE. The CDR3 covers 15 residues. J gave up 7 bases and V 3 bases, and 7 bases lay outside the gene matches. DNA of the CDR3: TGTGCCAGCAGCGCGAGACCGGGACAGGGGAATGAGCAGTTCTTC. Translating gives CASSARPGQGNEQFF.

The chain carries TRBV5-1 and TRBJ2-1; no clear D. The germline V and J ends were trimmed by 3 bases and 0 bases, with 13 bases remaining between them. The CDR3 is 16 residues long. Germline V gives CDR1 SGHRS, CDR2 YFSETQ. The CDR3 sequence: CASSWFLLSSYNEQFF. As DNA, the CDR3 is TGCGCCAGCAGCTGGTTCCTCCTAAGCTCCTACAATGAGCAGTTCTTC.

This sequence joins TRBV9 and TRBJ2-3, with 7 bases identical to TRBD2. V lost 6 bases to trimming and J lost 0 bases; unmatched junction nucleotides: 10. CDR3 length: 16 amino acids. CDR1 is SGDLS and CDR2 is YYNGEE in the germline V gene. As DNA, the CDR3 is TGTGCCAGCAAGGCTAGCGGAGGGTCTAGCACAGATACGCAGTATTTT. Protein: CASKASGGSSTDTQYF.

This chain joins TRBV28 and TRBJ1-1; 7 nucleotides line up with TRBD1. The CDR3 runs 14 residues. J was trimmed by 1 base and V by 3 bases; bases with no gene match: 2. Germline values: CDR1 MDHEN, CDR2 SYDVKM. CDR3 in amino acids: CASSLGQKNTEAFF. The CDR3 bases are TGTGCCAGCAGTTTGGGACAGAAGAACACTGAAGCTTTCTTT.

This chain connects TRBV5-1 to TRBJ2-7; weak D call: TRBD1 (6 bases). CDR3 size: 16 residues. V dropped 0 bases and J dropped 5 bases, with 18 bases sitting between them. Germline CDR1 SGHRS, CDR2 YFSETQ. The CDR3 protein is CASSLGINQQGDEQYF. CDR3 in DNA: TGCGCCAGCAGCTTGGGAATAAACCAACAGGGAGACGAGCAGTACTTC.

The chain recombines TRBV7-3 with TRBJ2-1, with D possibly being TRBD2 (6 bases). Germline values: CDR1 SGHTA, CDR2 FQGTGA. Trimming stripped 3 bases from V and 6 bases from J, with 15 bases between. This CDR3 comprises 15 residues. This chain's CDR3 is CASSLRIAETNEQFF. The DNA for the CDR3 is TGTGCCAGCAGCTTGCGTATAGCGGAGACCAATGAGCAGTTCTTC.

The chain employs TRBV6-5 and TRBJ2-5; tentatively, D is TRBD1 (6 bases). V dropped 10 bases and J dropped 2 bases, with 11 bases sitting between them. CDR1 is MNHEY, CDR2 SVGAGI, per germline. The CDR3 contains 12 residues. Here the CDR3 reads CATGHLQETQYF. CDR3 coding DNA: TGTGCCACGGGACACTTACAAGAGACCCAGTACTTC.

This sequence joins TRBV10-2 and TRBJ2-2; 12 bases map to TRBD2. There are 19 residues in the CDR3. Germline V lookup: CDR1 WSHSY, CDR2 SAAADI. V lost 7 bases to trimming and J lost 4 bases; unmatched junction nucleotides: 16. The DNA of the CDR3 is TGCGCCAGCATTAATCAAGGAGGACTAGCGGGATGGACCACCGGGGAGCTGTTTTTT. Translated, it gives CASINQGGLAGWTTGELFF.

This chain joins TRBV6-5 and TRBJ1-5, with D maybe TRBD1 (5 bases). Per germline, CDR1 MNHEY and CDR2 SVGAGI. Trimming took off 6 bases at V and 3 bases at J, with 12 bases between the two ends. There are 14 residues in the CDR3. The DNA for the CDR3 is TGTGCCAGCAGCCCCGACAGTTCCAATCAGCCCCAGCATTTT. Translating it yields CASSPDSSNQPQHF.

The rearrangement joins TRBV11-3 to TRBJ2-1; 10 bases line up with TRBD2. CDR3 length: 16 amino acids. The V segment lost 5 bases and the J segment 8 bases; nucleotides outside the gene matches: 12. CDR1 is SGHNT and CDR2 is YENEEA in the germline V gene. The CDR3 is CASSRVAGGTRDEQFF. The CDR3 bases are TGTGCCAGCAGCAGAGTAGCGGGAGGAACCAGGGATGAGCAGTTCTTC. The complete variable domain, with remaining parts taken from reference TRBV11-3 and TRBJ2-1, reads EAGVVQSPRYKIIEKKQPVAFWCNPISGHNTLYWYLQNLGQGPELLIRYENEEAVDDSQLPKDRFSAERLKGVDSTLKIQPAELGDSAVYLCASSRVAGGTRDEQFFGPGTRLTVL.

The gene calls are TRBV4-3 and TRBJ2-3; 7 nucleotides agree with TRBD2. The V gene end was trimmed by 4 bases and the J gene end by 5 bases; junction bases not matched to a gene: 15. There are 17 residues in the CDR3. Germline CDR1 LGHNA, CDR2 YSLEER. The CDR3 nucleotides read TGCGCCAGCAGCCGCACAGAAGGAGCTAGCGGTCAAGATACGCAGTATTTT. This sequence encodes CASSRTEGASGQDTQYF.

Written as DNA, the CDR3 is TGTGCTAGTGGTTTGGCCACAGGGGTAAATAGCAATCAGCCCCAGCATTTT. Its translation: CASGLATGVNSNQPQHF. The rearrangement links TRBV12-5 to TRBJ1-5, with TRBD1 matching 7 bases. Germline assignment: CDR1 LGHNT and CDR2 FRNRAP. The CDR3 is 17 residues long. Trimming removed 1 base from V and 0 bases from J; junction bases left unmatched: 6.

The chain is built from TRBV5-6 and TRBJ1-5; TRBD1 matches 8 bases. The CDR3 runs to 16 residues. V was clipped by 4 bases and J by 0 bases; unmatched bases: 6. In germline, CDR1 is SGHDT, CDR2 YYEEEE. The CDR3: CASSLRTGSSNQPQHF. The CDR3 DNA is TGTGCCAGCAGCCTACGGACAGGGAGTAGCAATCAGCCCCAGCATTTT.

The chain is built from TRBV11-2 and TRBJ1-2; D is undetermined. CDR1 and CDR2 from the germline V gene are SGHAT and FQNNGV. The CDR3 is made up of 14 amino acids. V was cut by 2 bases and J by 2 bases, with 9 bases left in between. CDR3 protein: CASSLSESNYGYTF. CDR3 DNA: TGTGCCAGCAGCTTATCTGAGTCGAACTATGGCTACACCTTC.

This rearrangement joins TRBV7-2 to TRBJ2-2, with D maybe TRBD2 (6 bases). Trimming stripped 5 bases from V and 2 bases from J, with 18 bases between. CDR3 length: 17 amino acids. The germline V gene has CDR1 SGHTA and CDR2 FQGNSA. The DNA for the CDR3 is TGTGCCAGCAGCCGACCTATGGGACTCCTCAACACCGGGGAGCTGTTTTTT. It specifies CASSRPMGLLNTGELFF.

V and J are TRBV15 and TRBJ2-7; possibly TRBD2 for D (5 bases). This CDR3 has 14 residues. Trimming took 0 bases from V and 3 from J, leaving 9 bases between them. CDR1 is LNHNV and CDR2 is YYDKDF in the germline V gene (reference sequence). As DNA, the CDR3 is TGTGCCACCAGCAGAGATGAGGGATTCTACGAGCAGTACTTC. Translating it yields CATSRDEGFYEQYF.

This clone was detected a few times. The rearrangement links TRBV19 to TRBJ1-2; 7 nucleotides match TRBD1. Germline V gives CDR1 LNHDA, CDR2 SQIVND (reference sequence). The CDR3 has 13 amino acids. J was trimmed by 6 bases and V by 2 bases; bases with no gene match: 3. CDR3 region: CASSIRQGDGYTF. Written as DNA, the CDR3 is TGTGCCAGTAGTATACGGCAGGGGGATGGCTACACCTTC.

V and J are TRBV20-1 and TRBJ2-7; D possibly corresponds to TRBD2 (6 bases). Germline values: CDR1 DFQATT, CDR2 SNEGSKA (reference sequence). This CDR3 contains 11 residues. The V gene lost 6 bases and the J gene lost 6 bases, with 12 bases spanning the gap. CDR3 nucleotide sequence: TGCAGTGCCGGGGGTGGAGGCGAGCAGTACTTC. Translation: CSAGGGGEQYF.

This clone was counted once. The chain couples TRBV19 to TRBJ2-3; D might be TRBD1 (5 bases). Trimming left V 3 bases short and J 1 base short, with 5 bases between. The germline V gene encodes CDR1 LNHDA and CDR2 SQIVND (reference sequence). The CDR3 covers 13 residues. CDR3 sequence (DNA): TGTGCCAGTAGTATGACAGGCACAGATACGCAGTATTTT. This gives the protein CASSMTGTDTQYF. The complete variable domain, with remaining parts taken from reference TRBV19 and TRBJ2-3, reads DGGITQSPKYLFRKEGQNVTLSCEQNLNHDAMYWYRQDPGQGLRLIYYSQIVNDFQKGDIAEGYSVSREKKESFPLTVTSAQKNPTAFYLCASSMTGTDTQYFGPGTRLTVL.

The DNA of the CDR3 is TGTGCCAGCAGCGTGACGGGGGTGGACACCGGGGAGCTGTTTTTT. Translation: CASSVTGVDTGELFF. The J gene is TRBJ2-2, the V gene TRBV9; D perhaps matches TRBD2 (6 bases). The V and J ends lost 2 bases and 3 bases respectively, with 11 bases between them. Germline V CDR1 and CDR2: SGDLS, YYNGEE. The CDR3 extends over 15 amino acids.

This rearrangement joins TRBV19 to TRBJ1-1; no definite D call. V lost 3 bases and J 1 base, leaving 9 bases between the germline ends. The CDR3 runs 14 residues. Germline V gene data show CDR1 as LNHDA and CDR2 as SQIVND (reference sequence). In DNA, the CDR3 is TGTGCCAGTAGTATCCCGGGAGGGAACACTGAAGCTTTCTTT. It translates to CASSIPGGNTEAFF.

The chain couples TRBV19 to TRBJ2-7; TRBD1 matches at 9 bases. Germline CDR1 reads LNHDA; CDR2 reads SQIVND (reference sequence). V gave up 5 bases and J gave up 2 bases; unmatched junction bases: 10. The CDR3 consists of 16 residues. This CDR3 is CASSGGRGTGTYEQYF. Here the CDR3 DNA reads TGTGCCAGTAGTGGGGGACGCGGGACAGGGACCTACGAGCAGTACTTC. The whole variable domain, remainder taken from reference TRBV19 and TRBJ2-7, is DGGITQSPKYLFRKEGQNVTLSCEQNLNHDAMYWYRQDPGQGLRLIYYSQIVNDFQKGDIAEGYSVSREKKESFPLTVTSAQKNPTAFYLCASSGGRGTGTYEQYFGPGTRLTVT.

The chain is built from TRBV7-3 and TRBJ2-3; weak D call: TRBD1 (6 bases). Germline CDR1 SGHTA, CDR2 FQGTGA. The CDR3 covers 13 residues. The V gene lost 2 bases and the J gene lost 4 bases, with 7 bases spanning the gap. The CDR3 sequence: CASSLAGADTQYF. DNA for the CDR3: TGTGCCAGCAGCTTAGCAGGGGCAGATACGCAGTATTTT.

J is TRBJ2-7 and V is TRBV5-6; 12 nucleotides line up with TRBD2. V shed 2 bases, J shed 6 bases, and the junction held 6 bases outside the gene matches. There are 15 residues in the CDR3. Germline V gene sequence: CDR1 SGHDT, CDR2 YYEEEE. This CDR3 reads CASSLTGLAGGEQYF. Here the CDR3 DNA reads TGTGCCAGCAGCTTAACGGGACTAGCGGGTGGCGAGCAGTACTTC.

The rearrangement joins TRBV6-4 to TRBJ2-1; 7 bases are shared with TRBD1. CDR1 MRHNA and CDR2 SNTAGT come from the germline V gene. Trimming took 6 bases from V and 8 from J; bases not matched to a gene: 7. CDR3 length equals 13 residues. Here the CDR3 reads CASSRTGGDEQFF. CDR3 nucleotide sequence: TGTGCCAGCAGCCGGACAGGTGGCGATGAGCAGTTCTTC.

The V and J genes are TRBV19 and TRBJ2-3; D might be TRBD1 (5 bases). Trimming shortened V by 1 base and J by 4 bases, and 15 bases separated the two germline ends. Per germline, CDR1 LNHDA and CDR2 SQIVND (reference sequence). The CDR3 spans 16 residues. CDR3 loop: CASSIASPGKPDTQYF. The CDR3 DNA reads TGTGCCAGTAGTATAGCGTCGCCAGGGAAACCAGATACGCAGTATTTT.